These 32 T cell receptor beta chains came from one sample sequenced in a study of beta chain features in type 1 diabetes. Reverse transcription of all isolated RNA meant that expressed TCRB transcripts were sequenced. Only in-frame clones appear in the TCRdb table, and some are missing; sequencing was by immunoSEQ multiplex PCR. The top ten hold around 0.026% of the sample, which has about 250,000 clones, 11% to 15% seen once. Sequenced material: naive CD4+ T cells from blood. The source of these receptors is a woman between 40 and 55 years old in good health.

This chain joins TRBV1 and TRBJ2-5; TRBD2, as called in the table, went unchecked against the DNA. TRBV1 is noted as a pseudogene. The CDR3 covers 17 residues. CDR3 protein: CTSSQRVQRGISETQYF. In DNA form, the CDR3 reads TGCACCAGCAGCCAAAGGGTCCAGCGGGGTATTTCAGAGACCCAGTACTTC.

This clone showed up just a few times. The V gene is TRBV4-1, the J gene TRBJ2-1, with TRBD1 matching over 9 bases. The CDR3 contains 15 residues. Per germline, CDR1 MGHRA and CDR2 YSYEKL. With 2 bases clipped from V and 8 bases from J, the junction kept 7 bases outside the gene matches. CDR3 amino acids: CASSQPRTGAHEQFF. The CDR3 coding sequence is TGCGCCAGCAGCCAACCACGGACAGGGGCACATGAGCAGTTCTTC.

This clone was recorded a few times. This chain connects TRBV10-3 to TRBJ1-1; no clear D gene. The V and J ends lost 8 bases and 5 bases respectively, with 21 bases between them. Germline CDR1 reads ENHRY; CDR2 reads SYGVKD. The CDR3 runs 15 residues. CDR3 sequence: CAIENTPGGRTEAFF. The DNA of the CDR3 is TGTGCCATCGAGAACACTCCCGGCGGTAGAACTGAAGCTTTCTTT.

The CDR3 bases are TGTGCCACCAGCAGAGATCTGTCAGGGGTCCCGGCCCAGCATTTT. It yields the protein CATSRDLSGVPAQHF. The chain employs TRBV15 and TRBJ1-5; D is perhaps TRBD1 (6 bases). From germline, CDR1 is LNHNV and CDR2 YYDKDF (reference sequence). The V and J ends lost 0 bases and 11 bases respectively, with 17 bases between them. The CDR3 contains 15 residues.

The table lists this clone with a few counts. The chain recombines TRBV7-8 with TRBJ2-5; 8 bases are shared with TRBD1. V dropped 6 bases and J dropped 5; count of bases not matched to a gene: 11. The CDR3 runs 15 residues. Germline values: CDR1 SGHVS, CDR2 FQNEAQ. The CDR3 here is CASRRSRTGQETQYF. CDR3 DNA sequence: TGTGCCAGCAGGCGATCCAGGACAGGGCAGGAGACCCAGTACTTC. Full variable domain (missing parts from reference TRBV7-8 and TRBJ2-5): GAGVSQSPRYKVAKRGQDVALRCDPISGHVSLFWYQQALGQGPEFLTYFQNEAQLDKSGLPSDRFFAERPEGSVSTLKIQRTQQEDSAVYLCASRRSRTGQETQYFGPGTRLLVL.

This clone was observed a few times. The J gene is TRBJ2-5, the V gene TRBV29-1, with 8 bases aligning to TRBD2. The end of the DNA is better explained by TRBJ2-7, so the J call may be wrong. The germline CDR1 and CDR2 sequences are SQVTM and ANQGSEA. CDR3 length: 14 amino acids. In DNA form, the CDR3 reads TGCAGCGTAGCAGCGGGGGCCAGCTCCTACGAGCAGTACTTC. It encodes CSVAAGASSYEQYF.

This clone appeared a few times. The CDR3 reads CASRGAGIDYEQYF. CDR3 DNA: TGTGCCAGCCGCGGGGCAGGGATCGATTACGAGCAGTACTTC. This sequence joins TRBV6-5 and TRBJ2-7, with D maybe TRBD2 (6 bases). The ends were cut back, 8 bases at V and 4 bases at J, with 18 bases in the middle. Per the germline V gene, CDR1 is MNHEY and CDR2 is SVGAGI. CDR3 size: 14 residues.

This clone came up many times. The rearrangement links TRBV14 to TRBJ2-6; 11 bases are shared with TRBD1. Germline V gives CDR1 SGHDN, CDR2 FVKESK. This CDR3 region has 16 residues. V shed 4 bases, J shed 6 bases, and the junction held 5 bases outside the gene matches. CDR3 sequence: CASSLRTGGQANVLTF. The CDR3 region has the DNA TGTGCCAGCAGCCTACGGACAGGGGGCCAGGCCAACGTCCTGACTTTC.

This chain connects TRBV4-3 to TRBJ1-5; D is possibly TRBD1 (6 bases). The CDR3 is 15 residues long. Deletions cut 0 bases from V and 10 bases from J, with 16 bases between. CDR1 is LGHNA, CDR2 YSLEER, per germline. The DNA of the CDR3 is TGCGCCAGCAGCCAAGATAGGGGGGGAAATGATCCCCAGCATTTT. This sequence encodes CASSQDRGGNDPQHF.

This clone appeared a few times. This chain connects TRBV5-1 to TRBJ2-3; 9 bases are shared with TRBD2. The germline CDR1 and CDR2 sequences are SGHRS and YFSETQ. The CDR3 has 16 residues. J lost 0 bases, V lost 2 bases, and 4 bases had no gene match. Written as DNA, the CDR3 is TGCGCCAGCAGCTTCGGGACTAGCTCTAGCACAGATACGCAGTATTTT. This encodes CASSFGTSSSTDTQYF.

In this sample, this clone turned up a few times. In the same sample, other DNA sequences code for this CDR3. This chain uses TRBV5-1 with TRBJ2-5, with TRBD1 matching 8 bases. There are 15 residues in the CDR3. V gave up 0 bases and J gave up 5 bases; unmatched junction bases: 6. The V gene's germline CDR1 is SGHRS and CDR2 YFSETQ. CDR3 amino acids: CASSLGQGAGETQYF. CDR3 sequence (DNA): TGCGCCAGCAGCTTGGGTCAGGGGGCAGGGGAGACCCAGTACTTC.

The rearrangement uses TRBV19 and TRBJ2-5; 7 bases line up with TRBD1. Germline trimming cut 4 bases from V and 2 bases from J; bases unmatched to any gene: 4. Per germline, CDR1 LNHDA and CDR2 SQIVND (reference sequence). The CDR3 consists of 14 residues. Here the CDR3 reads CASSTGQQQETQYF. The DNA of the CDR3 is TGTGCCAGTAGTACGGGACAGCAACAAGAGACCCAGTACTTC. Full variable domain (outside the CDR3, taken from reference TRBV19 and TRBJ2-5): DGGITQSPKYLFRKEGQNVTLSCEQNLNHDAMYWYRQDPGQGLRLIYYSQIVNDFQKGDIAEGYSVSREKKESFPLTVTSAQKNPTAFYLCASSTGQQQETQYFGPGTRLLVL.

The chain carries TRBV27 and TRBJ2-2; possibly TRBD1 for D (6 bases). V was cut by 3 bases and J by 4 bases, with 9 bases left in between. There are 14 residues in the CDR3. Germline CDR1 and CDR2: MNHEY and SMNVEV (reference sequence). CDR3 sequence: CASSFQGITGELFF. In DNA form, the CDR3 reads TGTGCCAGCAGTTTCCAGGGGATCACCGGGGAGCTGTTTTTT.

This clone came up a few times. The chain is built from TRBV6-4 and TRBJ2-3; 7 bases line up with TRBD1. V shed 3 bases and J 6 bases; nucleotides not matched to a gene: 9. This CDR3 has 15 residues. Germline CDR1 and CDR2: MRHNA and SNTAGT. The CDR3 region has the DNA TGTGCCAGCAGTGAGCGAGGGGGCAACAGGGATACGCAGTATTTT. Protein sequence: CASSERGGNRDTQYF.

This chain uses TRBV14 with TRBJ1-2, with 7 bases lining up with TRBD1. This CDR3 region has 13 residues. Germline CDR1 reads SGHDN; CDR2 reads FVKESK. Unmatched junction bases numbered 5, after V lost 4 bases and J lost 6 bases. The CDR3 DNA sequence: TGTGCCAGCAGCCGATCAGGGGGTGATGGCTACACCTTC. Translation: CASSRSGGDGYTF.

In this sample, this clone turned up a few times. The chain links TRBV28 to TRBJ2-7; 12 nucleotides line up with TRBD1. This CDR3 has 15 residues. Germline V gene data show CDR1 as MDHEN and CDR2 as SYDVKM. The trim removed 1 base at V and 5 bases at J, leaving 3 bases unmatched. The CDR3 region has the DNA TGTGCCAGCAGTTTATCGGGACAGGGGGCCAACGAGCAGTACTTC. Residues: CASSLSGQGANEQYF. Variable domain in full (rest from reference TRBV28 and TRBJ2-7): DVKVTQSSRYLVKRTGEKVFLECVQDMDHENMFWYRQDPGLGLRLIYFSYDVKMKEKGDIPEGYSVSREKKERFSLILESASTNQTSMYLCASSLSGQGANEQYFGPGTRLTVT.

This clone was detected a few times. This chain connects TRBV6-1 to TRBJ1-5; D ambiguous. Germline CDR1 MNHNS, CDR2 SASEGT. Trimming removed 2 bases at V and 1 base at J, with 9 bases between. This CDR3 region has 15 residues. For the CDR3, the DNA is TGTGCCAGCAGTGAATCGTCGGGGAGCAATCAGCCCCAGCATTTT. It is translated as CASSESSGSNQPQHF.

The sample holds many counts of this clone. J is TRBJ2-7 and V is TRBV14; no reliable D call. This CDR3 is built from 13 residues. Trimming cost V 5 bases and J 3 bases, with 11 bases left between them. Germline lookup yields CDR1 SGHDN and CDR2 FVKESK. In DNA, the CDR3 is TGTGCCAGCAGCGAGACTCTTCTCTACGAGCAGTACTTC. Amino acid sequence: CASSETLLYEQYF.

This sequence joins TRBV18 and TRBJ2-7; D may be TRBD1 (6 bases). Germline CDR1 is KGHSH and CDR2 is LQKENI. The germline V and J ends were trimmed by 5 bases and 6 bases, with 14 bases remaining between them. CDR3 length equals 13 residues. In DNA, the CDR3 is TGTGCCAGCTCATCAGCAGGGGAGTCCGAGCAGTACTTC. Its translation is CASSSAGESEQYF.

This clone was counted a few times. The genes are TRBV21-1 and TRBJ1-1; the listed D gene, TRBD1, was not tested against the DNA. TRBV21-1 constitutes a pseudogene. The CDR3 runs 18 residues. CDR3 region: CASSKEWFQGGAGTEAFF. The CDR3 DNA reads TGTGCCAGCAGCAAAGAGTGGTTCCAGGGGGGCGCCGGGACTGAAGCTTTCTTT.

This clone was recorded a few times. V gene TRBV5-4 combines with J gene TRBJ2-5, with 15 bases fitting TRBD2. Germline V gene data show CDR1 as SGHNT and CDR2 as YYREEE (reference sequence). Trimming took 4 bases from V and 0 from J; bases not matched to a gene: 13. This CDR3 region has 20 residues. The CDR3 nucleotides are TGTGCCAGCAGCGCCGCCCCGCTCCGGACTAGCGGGGGGGACCAAGAGACCCAGTACTTC. Amino acids: CASSAAPLRTSGGDQETQYF.

In its sample, this clone was seen a few times. This sequence joins TRBV7-2 and TRBJ1-5, with 7 nucleotides matching TRBD1. From germline, CDR1 is SGHTA and CDR2 FQGNSA. Germline trimming cut 3 bases from V and 6 bases from J; bases unmatched to any gene: 11. The CDR3 extends over 16 amino acids. The CDR3 here is CASSFRWTGGSQPQHF. For the CDR3, the DNA is TGTGCCAGCAGCTTTAGGTGGACAGGAGGGAGTCAGCCCCAGCATTTT.

The rearrangement uses TRBV7-9 and TRBJ2-5; 9 bases line up with TRBD2. The V gene end was trimmed by 2 bases and the J gene end by 4 bases; junction bases not matched to a gene: 5. Germline V gene lookup returns CDR1 SEHNR and CDR2 FQNEAQ (reference sequence). The CDR3 has 15 amino acids. Written as DNA, the CDR3 is TGTGCCAGCAGCTTATCTAGCGGGGTTGGAGAGACCCAGTACTTC. It is translated as CASSLSSGVGETQYF.

The chain couples TRBV7-9 to TRBJ1-4; D perhaps matches TRBD1 (6 bases). Germline CDR1 and CDR2: SEHNR and FQNEAQ (reference sequence). Trimming pared 4 bases from V and 0 bases from J, leaving 6 bases between. This CDR3 region has 14 residues. CDR3 nucleotides: TGTGCCAGCAGCTGGACAGCAACTAATGAAAAACTGTTTTTT. Residues: CASSWTATNEKLFF.

The genes are TRBV11-2 and TRBJ2-4, with unresolved D. This CDR3 contains 15 residues. Germline V gene lookup returns CDR1 SGHAT and CDR2 FQNNGV. Trimming took 5 bases from V and 7 from J, leaving 18 bases between them. CDR3 DNA: TGTGCCAGCAGCCCCCACCTCTCCAGTTGGAACATTCAGTACTTC. It encodes CASSPHLSSWNIQYF. Using reference TRBV11-2 and TRBJ2-4 for the parts outside the CDR3, the full variable domain is EAGVAQSPRYKIIEKRQSVAFWCNPISGHATLYWYQQILGQGPKLLIQFQNNGVVDDSQLPKDRFSAERLKGVDSTLKIQPAKLEDSAVYLCASSPHLSSWNIQYFGAGTRLSVL.

This clone was seen a handful of times. The V gene is TRBV5-4, the J gene TRBJ2-1, with D perhaps TRBD2 (6 bases). CDR3 length: 14 amino acids. Germline lookup yields CDR1 SGHNT and CDR2 YYREEE (reference sequence). Deletions cut 4 bases from V and 9 bases from J, with 17 bases between. The CDR3 reads CASSPPRVGGEQFF. CDR3 DNA: TGTGCCAGCAGCCCCCCCAGGGTGGGGGGTGAGCAGTTCTTC.

The rearrangement uses TRBV29-1 and TRBJ2-5; D is uncertain. Trimming removed 7 bases from V and 0 bases from J, with 12 bases in between. Germline values: CDR1 SQVTM, CDR2 ANQGSEA. The CDR3 loop spans 13 amino acids. The CDR3 DNA reads TGCAGCGCCCAGGCCGAGTACCAAGAGACCCAGTACTTC. It yields the protein CSAQAEYQETQYF. Variable domain in full (rest from reference TRBV29-1 and TRBJ2-5): SAVISQKPSRDICQRGTSLTIQCQVDSQVTMMFWYRQQPGQSLTLIATANQGSEATYESGFVIDKFPISRPNLTFSTLTVSNMSPEDSSIYLCSAQAEYQETQYFGPGTRLLVL.

This clone was picked up a small number of times. The rearrangement links TRBV4-1 to TRBJ2-3; weak D call: TRBD1 (6 bases). V was cut by 4 bases and J by 4 bases, with 6 bases left in between. The CDR3 contains 12 residues. CDR1 and CDR2 (germline): MGHRA, YSYEKL. The CDR3 here is CASSRTADTQYF. CDR3 DNA sequence: TGCGCCAGCAGCCGGACAGCAGATACGCAGTATTTT.

This clone was detected only a few times. The chain carries TRBV5-1 and TRBJ2-2; 7 bases agree with TRBD2. The CDR3 has 15 residues. Trimming removed 4 bases from V and 1 base from J; junction bases left unmatched: 4. Germline CDR1 is SGHRS and CDR2 is YFSETQ. CDR3 bases: TGCGCCAGCAGCCCGGGACTACAGAACACCGGGGAGCTGTTTTTT. This gives the protein CASSPGLQNTGELFF.

This clone has a handful of counts. The rearrangement links TRBV27 to TRBJ2-7, with 7 bases lining up with TRBD2. V dropped 5 bases and J dropped 3; count of bases not matched to a gene: 7. CDR3 length: 14 residues. The germline V gene has CDR1 MNHEY and CDR2 SMNVEV (reference sequence). CDR3 in DNA: TGTGCCAGCAGTCGAGCGGGGTGGAACTACGAGCAGTACTTC. Translating it yields CASSRAGWNYEQYF.

This clone showed up just a few times. CDR3 nucleotides: TGTGCTATCGGGGGACAGGGATTCACCGGGGAGCTGTTTTTT. Its translation: CAIGGQGFTGELFF. The chain combines TRBV6-1 with TRBJ2-2; 9 bases agree with TRBD1. Germline V gene sequence: CDR1 MNHNS, CDR2 SASEGT. This CDR3 spans 14 amino acids.

This chain connects TRBV9 to TRBJ2-7, with D perhaps TRBD2 (7 bases). Between the trimmed V and J ends, which lost 4 bases and 2 bases, there was a span of 13 bases. The germline CDR1 and CDR2 sequences are SGDLS and YYNGEE. This CDR3 contains 14 residues. DNA for the CDR3: TGTGCCAGCAGCCCTCGGGGGGACACCTACGAGCAGTACTTC. It specifies CASSPRGDTYEQYF.